This T cell receptor (beta chain) was sequenced in a study of cytomegalovirus exposure and HLA in healthy donors. The study ran its PCR with 60 Vbeta and 13 Jbeta primers. The table came from immunoSEQ multiplex PCR; TCRdb's copy has only in-frame clones and leaves some out. The sample gives about 160,000 clones, 60% to 85% of which show up once; roughly 6.4% is in the top ten. The CDR3 is 16 amino acids. Trimming at V came to 9 bases and at J to 6 bases, leaving 10 bases not matched to a gene. Sequencing used PBMCs. This sequence originates from a woman aged 40 to 55 in good health and CMV-seropositive. The V and J genes are TRBV6-7 and TRBJ2-5; 16 nucleotides agree with TRBD2. TRBV6-7 is an ORF; its function is uncertain. The CDR3 here is CASPGTSGGAVKTQYF. As DNA, the CDR3 is TGTGCCAGTCCCGGGACTAGCGGGGGGGCGGTAAAGACCCAGTACTTC.